This TCR beta chain was recovered during a study of radiotherapy plus CTLA-4 blockade in lung cancer. V gave up 4 bases and J gave up 7 bases, with 10 bases separating them. Looked up from germline, CDR1 is SGHTA and CDR2 is FQGNSA. The CDR3 consists of 13 residues. Sequencing was performed with immunoSEQ multiplex PCR; in TCRdb, only in-frame clones are kept and a portion is missing. Among about 62,000 clones listed, 76% were seen once. The sample consisted of peripheral blood, taken from a patient treated with radiotherapy plus ipilimumab. The rearrangement links TRBV7-2 to TRBJ2-2; no firm D call. The TCR originated in a human donor with non-small cell lung cancer who had a complete response to radiotherapy plus ipilimumab. CDR3 bases: TGTGCCAGCAGCTCCAGACAAGTCGGGGAGCTGTTTTTT. This codes for CASSSRQVGELFF.